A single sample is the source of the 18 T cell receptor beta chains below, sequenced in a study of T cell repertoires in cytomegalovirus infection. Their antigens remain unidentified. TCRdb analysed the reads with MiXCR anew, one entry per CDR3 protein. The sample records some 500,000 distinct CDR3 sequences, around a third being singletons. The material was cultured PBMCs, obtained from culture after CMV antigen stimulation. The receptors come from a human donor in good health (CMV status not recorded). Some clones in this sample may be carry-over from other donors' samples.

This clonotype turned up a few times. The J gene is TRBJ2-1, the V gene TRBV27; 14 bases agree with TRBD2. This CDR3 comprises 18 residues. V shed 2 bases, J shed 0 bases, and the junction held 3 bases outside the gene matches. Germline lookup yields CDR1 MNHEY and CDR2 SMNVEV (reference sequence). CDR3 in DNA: TGTGCCAGCAGTTTAAGGACTAGCGGGGGGACCTCCTACAATGAGCAGTTCTTC. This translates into CASSLRTSGGTSYNEQFF.

The CDR3 nucleotides read TGCAGCTCTAGGGAAGGTGTTCATGAGCAGTTCTTC. Translated: CSSREGVHEQFF. The rearrangement links TRBV29-1 to TRBJ2-1; no clear D gene. The length of the CDR3 is 12 residues. Germline V CDR1 and CDR2: SQVTM, ANQGSEA. Trimming removed 8 bases from V and 8 bases from J, with 16 bases in between.

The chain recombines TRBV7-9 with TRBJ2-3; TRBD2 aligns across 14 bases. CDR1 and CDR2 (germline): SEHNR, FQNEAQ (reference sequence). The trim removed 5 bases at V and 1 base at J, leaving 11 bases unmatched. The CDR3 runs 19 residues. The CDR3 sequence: CASSDPGLAGEMGTDTQYF. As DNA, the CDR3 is TGTGCCAGCAGCGACCCGGGACTAGCGGGAGAGATGGGCACAGATACGCAGTATTTT.

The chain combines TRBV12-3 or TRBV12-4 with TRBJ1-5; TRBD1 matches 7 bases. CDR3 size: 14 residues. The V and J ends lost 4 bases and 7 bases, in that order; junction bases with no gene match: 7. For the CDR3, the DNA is TGTGCCAGCAGTTCCAACAGGGGTTCCCAGCCCCAGCATTTT. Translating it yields CASSSNRGSQPQHF.

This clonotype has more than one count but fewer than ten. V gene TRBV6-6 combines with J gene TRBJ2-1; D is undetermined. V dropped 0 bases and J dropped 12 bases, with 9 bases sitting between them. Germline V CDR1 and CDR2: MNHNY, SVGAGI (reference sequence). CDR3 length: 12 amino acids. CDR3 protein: CASSYSTSRQFF. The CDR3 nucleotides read TGTGCCAGCAGTTACTCGACGTCTCGGCAGTTCTTC.

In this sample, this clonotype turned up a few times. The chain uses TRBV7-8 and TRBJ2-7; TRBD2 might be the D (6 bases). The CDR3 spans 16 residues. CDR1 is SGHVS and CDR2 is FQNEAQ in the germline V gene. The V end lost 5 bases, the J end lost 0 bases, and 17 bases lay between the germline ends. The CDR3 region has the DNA TGTGCCAGCAGCCCAACCCCGACTAGTTTCTCCTACGAGCAGTACGTC. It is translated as CASSPTPTSFSYEQYV.

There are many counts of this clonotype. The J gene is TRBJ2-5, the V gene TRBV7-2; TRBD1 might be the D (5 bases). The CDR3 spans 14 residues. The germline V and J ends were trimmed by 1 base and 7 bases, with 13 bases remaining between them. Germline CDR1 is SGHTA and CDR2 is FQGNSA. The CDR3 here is CASSLEPVRGTQYF. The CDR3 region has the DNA TGTGCCAGCAGCTTAGAGCCGGTTAGGGGGACCCAGTACTTC.

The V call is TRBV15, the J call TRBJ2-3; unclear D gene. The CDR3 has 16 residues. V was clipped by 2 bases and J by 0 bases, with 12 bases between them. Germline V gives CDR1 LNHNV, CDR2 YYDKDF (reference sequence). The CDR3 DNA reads TGTGCCACCAGCAGACTAGGAATATCTAGCACAGATACGCAGTATTTT. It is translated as CATSRLGISSTDTQYF.

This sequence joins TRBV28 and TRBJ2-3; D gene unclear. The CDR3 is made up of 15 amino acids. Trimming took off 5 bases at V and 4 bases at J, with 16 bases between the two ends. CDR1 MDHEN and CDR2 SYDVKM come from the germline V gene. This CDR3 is CASSRQAGRADTQYF. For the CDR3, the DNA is TGTGCCAGCAGTCGACAAGCTGGGCGCGCAGATACGCAGTATTTT.

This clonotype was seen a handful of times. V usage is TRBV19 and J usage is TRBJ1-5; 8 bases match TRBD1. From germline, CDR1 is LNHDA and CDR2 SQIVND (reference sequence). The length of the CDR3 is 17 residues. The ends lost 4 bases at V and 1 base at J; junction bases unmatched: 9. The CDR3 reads CASSTERGQGSNQPQHF. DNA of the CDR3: TGTGCCAGTAGTACAGAACGAGGACAGGGAAGCAATCAGCCCCAGCATTTT.

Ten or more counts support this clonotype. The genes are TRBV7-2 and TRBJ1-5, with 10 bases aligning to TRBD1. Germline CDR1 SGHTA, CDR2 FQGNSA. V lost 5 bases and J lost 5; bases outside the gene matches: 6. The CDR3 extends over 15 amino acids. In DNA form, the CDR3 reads TGTGCCAGCAGCGCGACCGGGACAGGGGATCAGCCCCAGCATTTT. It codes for CASSATGTGDQPQHF.

DNA for the CDR3: TGTGCCAGCAAAGTCGCCAAAACCGGGGAGCTGTTTTTT. Amino acid sequence: CASKVAKTGELFF. This chain uses TRBV5-6 with TRBJ2-2, with no clear D. There are 13 residues in the CDR3. V was shortened by 6 bases and J by 5 bases, with 11 bases between the two germline ends. Germline V lookup: CDR1 SGHDT, CDR2 YYEEEE.

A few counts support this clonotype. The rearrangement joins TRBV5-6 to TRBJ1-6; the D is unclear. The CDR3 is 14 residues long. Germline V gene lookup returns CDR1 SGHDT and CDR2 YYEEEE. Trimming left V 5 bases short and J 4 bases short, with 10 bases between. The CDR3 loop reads CASRLRQYNSPLHF. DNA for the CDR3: TGTGCCAGCAGGTTGCGGCAGTATAATTCACCCCTCCACTTT.

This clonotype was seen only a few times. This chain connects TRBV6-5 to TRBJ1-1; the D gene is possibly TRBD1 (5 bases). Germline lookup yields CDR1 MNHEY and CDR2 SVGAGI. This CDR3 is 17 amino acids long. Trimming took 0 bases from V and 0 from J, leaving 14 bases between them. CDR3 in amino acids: CASSYSRGPALNTEAFF. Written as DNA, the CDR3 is TGTGCCAGCAGTTACTCTAGGGGCCCCGCACTGAACACTGAAGCTTTCTTT.

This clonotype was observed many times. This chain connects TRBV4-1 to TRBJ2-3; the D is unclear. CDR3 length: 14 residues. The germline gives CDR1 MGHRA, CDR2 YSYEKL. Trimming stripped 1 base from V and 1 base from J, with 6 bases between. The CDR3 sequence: CASSQGAGTDTQYF. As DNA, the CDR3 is TGCGCCAGCAGCCAAGGGGCGGGCACAGATACGCAGTATTTT.

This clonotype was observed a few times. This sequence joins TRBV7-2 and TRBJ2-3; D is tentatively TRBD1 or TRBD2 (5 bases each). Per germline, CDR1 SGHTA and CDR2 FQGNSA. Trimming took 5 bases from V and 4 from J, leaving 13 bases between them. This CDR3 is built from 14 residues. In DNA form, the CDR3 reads TGTGCCAGCAGCCCTAAGAGGGGACCAGATACGCAGTATTTT. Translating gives CASSPKRGPDTQYF. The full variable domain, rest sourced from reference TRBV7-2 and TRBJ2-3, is GAGVSQSPSNKVTEKGKDVELRCDPISGHTALYWYRQSLGQGLEFLIYFQGNSAPDKSGLPSDRFSAERTGGSVSTLTIQRTQQEDSAVYLCASSPKRGPDTQYFGPGTRLTVL.

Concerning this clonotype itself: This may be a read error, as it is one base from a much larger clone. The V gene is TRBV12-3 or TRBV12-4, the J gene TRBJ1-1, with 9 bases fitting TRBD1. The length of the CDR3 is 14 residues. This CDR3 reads CASSGDRARAEAYF. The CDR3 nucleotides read TGTGCCAGCAGTGGGGACAGGGCCAGAGCTGAAGCTTACTTT.

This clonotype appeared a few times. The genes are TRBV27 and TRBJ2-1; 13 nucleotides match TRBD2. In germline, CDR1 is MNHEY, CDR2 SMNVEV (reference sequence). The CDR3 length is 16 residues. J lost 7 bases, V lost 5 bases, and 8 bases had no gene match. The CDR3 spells CASSARLAGGENEQFF. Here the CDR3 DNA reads TGTGCCAGCAGTGCCCGACTAGCGGGAGGTGAGAATGAGCAGTTCTTC.